What follows is one TCR beta chain and its context. This sample is drawn from a study of patients and donors after allogeneic stem cell transplantation. TCRdb reprocessed the RT-PCR reads with MiXCR, giving one entry per CDR3 protein. The table has under 200,000 distinct CDR3 sequences, 24% seen once. Germline V gene data show CDR1 as LGHDT and CDR2 as YNNKEL (reference sequence). CDR3 length: 15 amino acids. Trimming removed 0 bases from V and 2 bases from J, with 10 bases in between. The chain combines TRBV3-1 with TRBJ2-5; D not certain. The specimen was blood, either unsorted or a sorted T cell fraction (not recorded which). The origin of this receptor is a human donor who was either an allogeneic HSCT recipient or a stem cell or donor lymphocyte infusion donor (not recorded which). It is not recorded whose cells these are; they may come from a transplant donor. In DNA, the CDR3 is TGTGCCAGCAGCCAAGATTGGCGCTTACAAGAGACCCAGTACTTC. This sequence encodes CASSQDWRLQETQYF.